This T cell receptor beta chain came from a study of cytotoxic CD8 clonotypes in ibrutinib-treated CLL (dated by TCRdb to the early 2020s). For the study in its entirety: The cohort was composed of some twelve relapsed/refractory and around 15 treatment-naive patients; IGHV unmutated status was identified in under 18 patients. Responses were partial in 25 or so patients and complete in 2; after median around 65 months follow-up, about 15 stayed in remission and about twelve progressed. Response samples were taken after a median of 12 months on treatment, ranging from roughly 6 to 36 months. On average, each sample had 255,043 productive templates and almost 95,000 productive rearrangements. Of the approximately 86 participants in the trial, about two dozen had longitudinal samples available. Cryopreserved peripheral blood mononuclear cells were obtained prior to treatment, at the time of response, and at either disease progression or sustained remission. Every remission and progressive disease sample was obtained while ibrutinib was still being received by the patients. Study-wide conclusions, independent of this receptor: Clonality increased at ibrutinib response, stayed stable in sustained remission, and fell back toward baseline at progression. Sampling times were not matched between sustained-remission and progressing patients, and lymph node repertoires were not studied. Public clonotypes were rare and either shrank or stayed stable during treatment, and the rise in clonality at ibrutinib response reflected expansion of private clonotypes. Baseline clonality was found to be higher than that of age-matched healthy donors and was strongly correlated with circulating CD8+ T-cell counts.

Trimming leaves V shorter by 6 bases and J shorter by 7 bases, with the junction holding 1 base beyond the gene matches. The cysteine opens and the phenylalanine closes a CDR3 of 12 amino acids. The only DNA kept is the CDR3, 36 bases in frame from the first base. CDR1 and CDR2, per the germline V gene, are WSHSY and SAAADI. Each clonotype received, on average, 10x coverage in deep resolution sequencing performed on a MiSeq, where the target depth lay between 1 in 1 million and 1 in 200,000 T cells. TCR beta libraries were generated with the immunoSEQ hsTCRB Kit. The source study handled its data this way. ImmunoSEQ Data Assistant and ImmunoSEQ Analyzer were used for data analysis, and V, D and J genes were assigned according to IMGT definitions. Clonality, which ranges from 0 to 1, was calculated as one minus the normalized Shannon entropy of productive rearrangement frequencies. Only overrepresented clonotypes making up at least 0.05% of the repertoire of each patient were included in the public clonotype analysis. Around 14 repertoires from age-matched healthy donors, obtained from immuneACCESS, served as clonality controls. TCRdb re-hosts the immuneACCESS table, in-frame sequences only. Its copies lack some clones; in the studies checked, an unresolved V gene accounts for under half of them, and the cause for the rest is not known. The V and J calls and the clone size are those of that table, but D and trimming were determined from the DNA. The sample profile shows approximately 67,000 clones; over 75% of them were found once. Around 7.7% of the sample belongs to the ten largest clones.

Worth noting for this clone: The antigen it recognizes is unknown. Nothing much larger sits one base from this clone, and base qualities are not available.

The sample's time point label, in plain terms: progressive disease on ibrutinib. For TCR beta library preparation, approximately 1.9 micrograms of genomic DNA was extracted from cryopreserved PBMCs. High-throughput TCR beta sequencing was performed on longitudinal blood samples from CLL patients receiving ibrutinib monotherapy. The patients took part in an open-label, single-center phase 2 trial of ibrutinib monotherapy. This specimen was PBMCs, taken at disease progression, from a patient treated with ibrutinib. This sequence originates from a human donor with chronic lymphocytic leukemia. The rearranged segments are TRBV10-2 and TRBJ1-2; 11 central nucleotides agree with TRBD1. The nucleotide sequence reads TGCGCCAGCAGGGGGACAGGGGGTGGCTACACCTTC. It specifies CASRGTGGGYTF.